These T cell receptor delta chains were read from a single sample in a study of delta chains in infants with herpesvirus infections. TCRdb called clones anew from the RT-PCR reads with CATT. The sample has some 1,600 delta-chain clones, under 30% seen once. The specimen was peripheral blood, collected at time point 3 of longitudinal follow-up. The receptor set was obtained from a human donor who was a Ugandan infant, either HIV-exposed or HIV-unexposed (not recorded which). The CDR3 runs from the conserved cysteine through the conserved F or W. The D gene is left open where the match is weak. Expanded clones are given a class, and other clones once, few, many or no size at all.

d_call	v_call	j_call	clone_size	cdr3_nt	cdr3_aa
TRDD3	TRDV1	TRDJ1	NA	TGTGCTCTTGGGGAACTGCGCCCTACGAGGGGATACCGGGGCCACACCGATAAACTCATCTTT	CALGELRPTRGYRGHTDKLIF
TRDD3	TRDV1	TRDJ2	few	TGTGCTCTTGGGGACCCCTTCCCGGCTACTGGGGGATACGAGACAGCACAACTCTTCTTT	CALGDPFPATGGYETAQLFF
TRDD3	TRDV3	TRDJ1	NA	TGTGCCTTTGCAGTGAAAAAGTGGGGGATACATGAGTACGATAAACTCATCTTT	CAFAVKKWGIHEYDKLIF
TRDD3	TRDV1	TRDJ1	large	TGTGCTCTTGGGGAACTGAGGCTGGGGGATACGCCGTACACCGATAAACTCATCTTT	CALGELRLGDTPYTDKLIF
TRDD3	TRAV38-2/DV8	TRDJ1	NA	TGTGCTTATAGGAGCGGGCCTCTCCTGTACTGGGGGATACATAGGGCGGGTAAACTCATCTTT	CAYRSGPLLYWGIHRAGKLIF
TRDD3	TRDV2	TRDJ2	NA	TGTGCCTGTGACACCGTCCCTACTGGGGGACTGGGGGACTCGATCCCAGCTTTGACAGCACAACTCTTCTTT	CACDTVPTGGLGDSIPALTAQLFF
NA	TRDV2	TRDJ1	medium-sized	TGTGCCTGTGACTCCCTACTACTCACCGATAAACTCATCTTT	CACDSLLLTDKLIF
NA	TRDV1	TRDJ1	few	TGTGCTCTTGGGGATCGGCTTCCTACGGGGATACGCACCGATAAACTCATCTTT	CALGDRLPTGIRTDKLIF
TRDD3	TRDV1	TRDJ1	NA	TGTGCTCTTGGGACCCCCGACAAAGCCTTCCTAATATTATCTATGCTGGGGGATACGGATGGAAACACCGATAAACTCATCTTT	CALGTPDKAFLILSMLGDTDGNTDKLIF
NA	TRDV1	TRDJ1	NA	TGTGCTCTTGGGGAACTCCTAAACTTTGCGGCGGGTAAACTCATCTTT	CALGELLNFAAGKLIF
TRDD3	TRDV1	TRDJ1	NA	TGTGCTCTTGGAGCACCACCCTTCGGCTGTACTGGGGGATACACCGATAAACTCATCTTT	CALGAPPFGCTGGYTDKLIF
TRDD3	TRDV1	TRDJ1	few	TGTGCTCTTGGGGAACTACCCACGTCGGGGGGATACACCGATAAACTCATCTTT	CALGELPTSGGYTDKLIF